This TCR beta chain emerged from a study of T cell responses to AZD1222 COVID-19 vaccine. Regarding the study as a whole: Spike-wide coverage was observed for vaccine-associated CD4 TCRs, with dominant responses at 160-218 and 743-854. Spike-specific TCR breadth and depth were elevated following two AZD1222 doses. Repertoires were obtained only post-peak T cell response. Baseline seropositives among AZD1222 recipients totaled only five or six.

CDR3 size: 15 residues. Germline values: CDR1 MNHEY, CDR2 SVGAGI. V was clipped by 9 bases and J by 5 bases; unmatched bases: 11. Sequenced by immunoSEQ multiplex PCR; TCRdb stores in-frame clones only, minus some. The sample carries 100,000 to 150,000 clones, 80% to 90% recorded once. For this clone: No antigen is known for it.

This specimen was peripheral blood, taken on day 0 of MenACWY control vaccination. This chain connects TRBV6-5 to TRBJ2-1; 9 positions agree with TRBD2. The receptor's source is an adult in good health. The DNA for the CDR3 is TGTGCCAGTGCTAGCGGGACTAGACGTAACAATGAGCAGTTCTTC. This gives the protein CASASGTRRNNEQFF.